This passage covers 30 T cell receptor beta chains from one sample sequenced in a study of cytomegalovirus exposure and HLA in healthy donors. In the PCR, 60 Vbeta and 13 Jbeta primers were used. This table comes from immunoSEQ multiplex PCR, and its TCRdb copy is limited to in-frame clones, with some not included. This sample yields 120,000 or so clones, of which around 80% are seen a single time; about 8.3% belongs to the top ten. The sequenced sample consisted of PBMCs. These receptors were taken from a woman aged 45-59 years in good health and CMV-seropositive.

V usage is TRBV5-4 and J usage is TRBJ2-3, with 8 bases that match TRBD2. The CDR3 extends over 16 amino acids. The ends lost 4 bases at V and 6 bases at J; junction bases unmatched: 13. In germline, CDR1 is SGHNT, CDR2 YYREEE (reference sequence). CDR3 in amino acids: CASSQGSSGRRDTQYF. The CDR3 bases are TGTGCCAGCAGCCAGGGCTCTAGCGGGCGGAGGGATACGCAGTATTTT.

This clone was counted between two and nine times. The rearrangement uses TRBV14 and TRBJ1-2, with D possibly being TRBD1 (6 bases). The CDR3 is 14 amino acids. The V end lost 3 bases, the J end lost 4 bases, and 12 bases lay between the germline ends. Per the germline V gene, CDR1 is SGHDN and CDR2 is FVKESK. CDR3 DNA sequence: TGTGCCAGCAGCCATGGACAGAGCGTCTATGGCTACACCTTC. Its translation is CASSHGQSVYGYTF.

The rearrangement links TRBV5-4 to TRBJ2-7; 8 bases line up with TRBD1. This CDR3 is built from 14 residues. Losses at the gene ends were 3 bases for V and 5 bases for J; bases not matched to a gene: 7. Germline V gene data show CDR1 as SGHNT and CDR2 as YYREEE (reference sequence). CDR3 amino acids: CASSYLQGANEQYF. The CDR3 region has the DNA TGTGCCAGCAGCTATCTCCAGGGGGCAAACGAGCAGTACTTC. Filled out from reference TRBV5-4 and TRBJ2-7, the complete variable domain reads ETGVTQSPTHLIKTRGQQVTLRCSSQSGHNTVSWYQQALGQGPQFIFQYYREEENGRGNFPPRFSGLQFPNYSSELNVNALELDDSALYLCASSYLQGANEQYFGPGTRLTVT.

The V and J genes are TRBV2 and TRBJ1-6, with TRBD1 matching 9 bases. Germline loops: CDR1 SNHLY, CDR2 FYNNEI. Losses at the gene ends were 8 bases for V and 9 bases for J; bases not matched to a gene: 8. This CDR3 has 14 amino acids. As DNA, the CDR3 is TGTGCCAGCGCGGGACAGGGATTGGGTTCACCCCTCCACTTT. Protein sequence: CASAGQGLGSPLHF. Filled out from reference TRBV2 and TRBJ1-6, the complete variable domain reads EPEVTQTPSHQVTQMGQEVILRCVPISNHLYFYWYRQILGQKVEFLVSFYNNEISEKSEIFDDQFSVERPDGSNFTLKIRSTKLEDSAMYFCASAGQGLGSPLHFGNGTRLTVT.

The chain has TRBV7-6 and TRBJ1-1, with D hard to call. The germline V and J ends were trimmed by 5 bases and 1 base, with 17 bases remaining between them. The germline CDR1 and CDR2 sequences are SGHVS and FNYEAQ. The CDR3 totals 16 residues. The CDR3 DNA is TGTGCCAGCAGCCGCGGACTCCCGGGAGGGAACACTGAAGCTTTCTTT. Protein product: CASSRGLPGGNTEAFF. Full variable domain (rest looked up from reference TRBV7-6 and TRBJ1-1): GAGVSQSPRYKVTKRGQDVALRCDPISGHVSLYWYRQALGQGPEFLTYFNYEAQQDKSGLPNDRFSAERPEGSISTLTIQRTEQRDSAMYRCASSRGLPGGNTEAFFGQGTRLTVV.

This clone has only a few counts. The chain joins TRBV12-5 to TRBJ1-1, with D possibly TRBD1 on 5 matching bases. CDR3 length: 12 residues. Per germline, CDR1 LGHNT and CDR2 FRNRAP. V was clipped by 7 bases and J by 5 bases, with 11 bases between them. The CDR3 nucleotides are TGTGCTAGTGCCCAGGGTACTACTGAAGCTTTCTTT. It codes for CASAQGTTEAFF.

CDR3 region: CASSDGGAGETQYF. CDR3 DNA: TGTGCCAGCAGTGATGGGGGGGCCGGAGAGACCCAGTACTTC. The chain employs TRBV25-1 and TRBJ2-5; possible D gene TRBD2, 7 bases. The CDR3 spans 14 residues. Germline V CDR1 and CDR2: MGHDK, SYGVNS. V was shortened by 3 bases and J by 4 bases, with 12 bases between the two germline ends.

This clone was seen a few times. This chain uses TRBV7-2 with TRBJ2-7, with 9 bases fitting TRBD1. CDR3 length: 16 residues. Losses at the gene ends were 5 bases for V and 0 bases for J; bases not matched to a gene: 8. The germline CDR1 and CDR2 sequences are SGHTA and FQGNSA. CDR3 region: CASSPGQGRSSYEQYF. Written as DNA, the CDR3 is TGTGCCAGCAGCCCTGGACAGGGGCGAAGCTCCTACGAGCAGTACTTC.

This rearrangement joins TRBV18 to TRBJ2-1; TRBD2 aligns across 7 bases. The CDR3 consists of 15 residues. The trim removed 2 bases at V and 2 bases at J, leaving 3 bases unmatched. In germline, CDR1 is KGHSH, CDR2 LQKENI. The CDR3 DNA follows: TGTGCCAGCTCACCAGGGAGGGCCCCCTACAATGAGCAGTTCTTC. Translating gives CASSPGRAPYNEQFF.

The V call is TRBV5-6, the J call TRBJ2-1, with 7 bases lining up with TRBD2. J gave up 0 bases and V 0 bases, and 0 bases lay outside the gene matches. The CDR3 length is 15 residues. Per the germline V gene, CDR1 is SGHDT and CDR2 is YYEEEE. CDR3 sequence: CASSLGGGSYNEQFF. In DNA form, the CDR3 reads TGTGCCAGCAGCTTGGGCGGGGGCTCCTACAATGAGCAGTTCTTC.

As for this clone: At the DNA level, this CDR3 is encoded by other sequences in the same sample as well. This chain uses TRBV30 with TRBJ1-5; a weak D match, TRBD1 (6 bases). Germline V lookup: CDR1 GTSNPN, CDR2 SVGIG (reference sequence). This CDR3 is built from 13 residues. V shed 1 base and J shed 3 bases, with 7 bases lying between them. The CDR3 DNA reads as TGTGCCTGGAGTGGACAGGACAATCAGCCCCAGCATTTT. Translating gives CAWSGQDNQPQHF. The full variable domain, its missing parts supplied by reference TRBV30 and TRBJ1-5, is SQTIHQWPATLVQPVGSPLSLECTVEGTSNPNLYWYRQAAGRGLQLLFYSVGIGQISSEVPQNLSASRPQDRQFILSSKKLLLSDSGFYLCAWSGQDNQPQHFGDGTRLSIL.

The V gene is TRBV9, the J gene TRBJ1-6, with D tentatively TRBD1 (5 bases). CDR3 length equals 15 residues. The germline gives CDR1 SGDLS, CDR2 YYNGEE. Trimming removed 3 bases from V and 9 bases from J, with 16 bases in between. DNA of the CDR3: TGTGCCAGCAGCGCAAGGTCCGGAGACAGTTCACCCCTCCACTTT. Translated, it gives CASSARSGDSSPLHF. Using reference TRBV9 and TRBJ1-6 for the parts outside the CDR3, the full variable domain is DSGVTQTPKHLITATGQRVTLRCSPRSGDLSVYWYQQSLDQGLQFLIQYYNGEERAKGNILERFSAQQFPDLHSELNLSSLELGDSALYFCASSARSGDSSPLHFGNGTRLTVT.

The chain links TRBV7-9 to TRBJ1-2, with D tentatively TRBD1 (5 bases). CDR1 is SEHNR and CDR2 is FQNEAQ in the germline V gene (reference sequence). The germline V and J ends were trimmed by 4 bases and 8 bases, with 14 bases remaining between them. This CDR3 spans 13 amino acids. CDR3 region: CASSYQGSDGYTF. As DNA, the CDR3 is TGTGCCAGCAGCTACCAGGGCTCCGACGGCTACACCTTC.

V and J are TRBV9 and TRBJ2-5; TRBD1 agrees at 9 bases. CDR3 length equals 16 residues. V lost 1 base to trimming and J lost 1 base; unmatched junction nucleotides: 5. Looked up from germline, CDR1 is SGDLS and CDR2 is YYNGEE. The CDR3 nucleotides are TGTGCCAGCAGCGTATCGGACAGGGGCTTCCAAGAGACCCAGTACTTC. Translated: CASSVSDRGFQETQYF.

This clone has only one observation. J is TRBJ1-2 and V is TRBV6-6; 12 bases match TRBD1. Germline V lookup: CDR1 MNHNY, CDR2 SVGAGI (reference sequence). CDR3 length equals 14 residues. Losses at the gene ends were 6 bases for V and 2 bases for J; bases not matched to a gene: 1. In DNA, the CDR3 is TGTGCCAGCAGGGGACAGGGGGCGAACTATGGCTACACCTTC. The encoded protein is CASRGQGANYGYTF.

The genes are TRBV5-1 and TRBJ2-1; 10 bases are shared with TRBD2. With 2 bases clipped from V and 2 bases from J, the junction kept 10 bases outside the gene matches. The germline V gene encodes CDR1 SGHRS and CDR2 YFSETQ. The CDR3 is 18 amino acids. The CDR3: CASSLGVSSGGTYNEQFF. The CDR3 DNA reads TGCGCCAGCAGCTTAGGGGTGTCTAGCGGGGGTACCTACAATGAGCAGTTCTTC.

The V and J genes are TRBV7-9 and TRBJ2-5; TRBD2 aligns across 10 bases. Germline loops: CDR1 SEHNR, CDR2 FQNEAQ (reference sequence). The V gene end was trimmed by 2 bases and the J gene end by 4 bases; junction bases not matched to a gene: 10. The CDR3 spans 17 residues. The CDR3 here is CASSLYVLAGDGETQYF. CDR3 DNA sequence: TGTGCCAGCAGCTTATACGTGCTAGCGGGAGACGGAGAGACCCAGTACTTC. The variable domain in full, with the rest retrieved from reference TRBV7-9 and TRBJ2-5, is DTGVSQNPRHKITKRGQNVTFRCDPISEHNRLYWYRQTLGQGPEFLTYFQNEAQLEKSRLLSDRFSAERPKGSFSTLEIQRTEQGDSAMYLCASSLYVLAGDGETQYFGPGTRLLVL.

The genes are TRBV4-1 and TRBJ2-3; 10 positions match TRBD1. V gave up 4 bases and J gave up 4 bases; unmatched junction bases: 5. The CDR3 is 15 residues long. Germline lookup yields CDR1 MGHRA and CDR2 YSYEKL. The CDR3 region is CASSRTGTGADTQYF. The CDR3 DNA sequence: TGCGCCAGCAGCCGGACCGGGACAGGGGCAGATACGCAGTATTTT.

The chain couples TRBV4-2 to TRBJ2-1; D not certain. Trimming left V 4 bases short and J 6 bases short, with 10 bases between. This CDR3 has 13 residues. Germline CDR1 is LGHNA and CDR2 is YNFKEQ. Written as DNA, the CDR3 is TGTGCCAGCAGCCCTTCCGGCGGCAATGAGCAGTTCTTC. This translates into CASSPSGGNEQFF.

The chain uses TRBV11-2 and TRBJ2-3; D is uncertain. The ends were cut back, 5 bases at V and 1 base at J, with 16 bases in the middle. This CDR3 has 16 amino acids. Germline CDR1 and CDR2: SGHAT and FQNNGV. DNA for the CDR3: TGTGCCAGCAGCCCCCGAGCTTACTATCGCACAGATACGCAGTATTTT. Encoded protein: CASSPRAYYRTDTQYF.

This clone is a singleton in its sample. The V call is TRBV28, the J call TRBJ2-7, with TRBD2 matching over 9 bases. V gave up 4 bases and J gave up 6 bases; unmatched junction bases: 10. This CDR3 comprises 15 residues. The germline gives CDR1 MDHEN, CDR2 SYDVKM. DNA of the CDR3: TGTGCCAGCAGTTCTGGAGCGGGGGGAGTAACCGAGCAGTACTTC. Translated, it gives CASSSGAGGVTEQYF. The entire variable domain, with the rest obtained from reference TRBV28 and TRBJ2-7, is as follows: DVKVTQSSRYLVKRTGEKVFLECVQDMDHENMFWYRQDPGLGLRLIYFSYDVKMKEKGDIPEGYSVSREKKERFSLILESASTNQTSMYLCASSSGAGGVTEQYFGPGTRLTVT.

CDR3 in DNA: TGTGCCAGCAGCCAAGTGGGGACTAGCGGGAGGGCCGGGGAGCTGTTTTTT. Translation gives CASSQVGTSGRAGELFF. This chain uses TRBV4-2 with TRBJ2-2; TRBD2 aligns across 16 bases. Germline V CDR1 and CDR2: LGHNA, YNFKEQ. The J segment lost 6 bases and the V segment lost 1 base, leaving 2 bases of the junction unmatched. The CDR3 has 17 residues.

This chain connects TRBV30 to TRBJ2-1; 9 positions agree with TRBD2. Trimming took 2 bases from V and 7 from J; bases not matched to a gene: 9. The CDR3 is 15 residues long. Germline CDR1 GTSNPN, CDR2 SVGIG (reference sequence). CDR3 nucleotide sequence: TGTGCCTGGAGTATGGCAGCGGGAGGTTGGAATGAGCAGTTCTTC. It codes for CAWSMAAGGWNEQFF.

This chain links TRBV7-6 with TRBJ1-2; 7 nucleotides align to TRBD1. The CDR3 spans 15 residues. V was clipped by 6 bases and J by 1 base; unmatched bases: 8. Germline-derived CDR1 and CDR2 are SGHVS and FNYEAQ. CDR3 bases: TGTGCCAGCAGTCGACAGGGAGGCAGTAACTATGGCTACACCTTC. Amino acids: CASSRQGGSNYGYTF. Full variable domain (rest looked up from reference TRBV7-6 and TRBJ1-2): GAGVSQSPRYKVTKRGQDVALRCDPISGHVSLYWYRQALGQGPEFLTYFNYEAQQDKSGLPNDRFSAERPEGSISTLTIQRTEQRDSAMYRCASSRQGGSNYGYTFGSGTRLTVV.

The chain has TRBV11-2 and TRBJ2-2, with D unclear. Per the germline V gene, CDR1 is SGHAT and CDR2 is FQNNGV. Trimming pared 4 bases from V and 4 bases from J, leaving 16 bases between. The CDR3 is 16 amino acids. CDR3 in DNA: TGTGCCAGCAGCTCCGACCCCAGGCAGACCACCGGGGAGCTGTTTTTT. Translated: CASSSDPRQTTGELFF.

This rearrangement joins TRBV5-1 to TRBJ2-5; the D gene is possibly TRBD1 (5 bases). CDR1 and CDR2 from the germline V gene are SGHRS and YFSETQ. With 0 bases removed from V and 5 bases from J, the gap between germline ends came to 14 bases. The CDR3 is made up of 15 amino acids. CDR3 nucleotide sequence: TGCGCCAGCAGCTTGGGCCAGGGTATAATGGAGACCCAGTACTTC. Translated: CASSLGQGIMETQYF.

The chain couples TRBV6-5 to TRBJ2-5; 7 nucleotides align to TRBD2. The J call could be wrong; TRBJ2-7 is a better fit for the DNA end. The CDR3 spans 14 residues. The germline V gene encodes CDR1 MNHEY and CDR2 SVGAGI. The CDR3 DNA reads as TGTGCCAGCAGTTGGGACTACACAACGTACGAGCAGTACTTC. It codes for CASSWDYTTYEQYF.

V and J are TRBV7-9 and TRBJ2-3; 7 bases are a match to TRBD1. The CDR3 is made up of 16 amino acids. Germline-derived CDR1 and CDR2 are SEHNR and FQNEAQ (reference sequence). V gave up 2 bases and J gave up 0 bases; unmatched junction bases: 5. The CDR3 loop reads CASSLLATGSTDTQYF. The DNA of the CDR3 is TGTGCCAGCAGCTTATTGGCGACAGGGAGCACAGATACGCAGTATTTT.

This clone has more than one count but fewer than ten. This chain uses TRBV29-1 with TRBJ2-6, with D possibly TRBD2 on 6 matching bases. CDR3 length: 15 amino acids. The V and J ends lost 1 base and 3 bases respectively, with 10 bases between them. Germline loops: CDR1 SQVTM, CDR2 ANQGSEA. The chain's CDR3 is CSVEGSGVGANVLTF. Here the CDR3 DNA reads TGCAGCGTTGAAGGGTCGGGGGTTGGGGCCAACGTCCTGACTTTC.

The chain uses TRBV9 and TRBJ2-1, with D uncertain. V lost 0 bases, J lost 3 bases, and 13 bases lay in between. The CDR3 has 16 residues. The V gene's germline CDR1 is SGDLS and CDR2 YYNGEE. CDR3 coding DNA: TGTGCCAGCAGCGTAGGTGACACGGTGGACTACAATGAGCAGTTCTTC. Translated: CASSVGDTVDYNEQFF.